This TCR beta chain stems from a study of PD-1 blockade in classical Hodgkin lymphoma. Clones were read by immunoSEQ multiplex PCR, and TCRdb kept only the in-frame ones, dropping some. The table records roughly 21,000 clones, approximately 85% of them present only once. The germline V and J ends were trimmed by 0 bases and 6 bases, with 4 bases remaining between them. The CDR3 is made up of 12 amino acids. Germline V gene data show CDR1 as SGHDT and CDR2 as YYEEEE. Study-wide results and limits: Exclusion applied to patients who initiated nivolumab less than 1 year following ASCT.

Regarding this clone: Its antigen remains unknown.

Time point meaning: cycle 4 day 1 (C4D1), after 6 weeks of nivolumab. No patient escaped relapse after autologous stem cell transplantation, and brentuximab vedotin exposure varied. This specimen consisted of peripheral blood mononuclear cells (PBMCs), obtained before the fourth cycle of nivolumab. V and J are TRBV5-6 and TRBJ1-5; D not resolved. The sequence came from a human donor with classical Hodgkin lymphoma. The CDR3 is CASSLGSQPQHF. CDR3 bases: TGTGCCAGCAGCTTGGGGAGTCAGCCCCAGCATTTT. Based on the CDR3 plus reference TRBV5-6 and TRBJ1-5, the full variable domain is DAGVTQSPTHLIKTRGQQVTLRCSPKSGHDTVSWYQQALGQGPQFIFQYYEEEERQRGNFPDRFSGHQFPNYSSELNVNALLLGDSALYLCASSLGSQPQHFGDGTRLSIL.